The rows below give T cell receptor beta chains drawn from one sample of a study of T cell responses to AZD1222 COVID-19 vaccine. TCRdb keeps only in-frame clones here, not all; method: immunoSEQ multiplex PCR. The sample carries 75,000 to 100,000 clones, approximately 87% recorded once. The sample consisted of peripheral blood, taken on day 0 of AZD1222 vaccination. These receptors were taken from an adult in good health. Both conserved end residues are part of each CDR3. The order of the fields is V gene, D gene, clone size, J gene, CDR3 DNA, CDR3 protein. D genes are given only for firm matches. The size of a clone is reported for some rows only, either as once, few or many, or as a class for expanded clones.

V gene: TRBV27
D gene: -
clone size: -
J gene: TRBJ2-1
CDR3 DNA: TGTGCCAGCAGTGCGACTAGGAACCCCTACAATGAGCAGTTCTTC
CDR3 protein: CASSATRNPYNEQFF

V gene: TRBV7-8
D gene: -
clone size: -
J gene: TRBJ1-2
CDR3 DNA: TGTGCCAGCAGCTCGGACACGGATACTAACTATGGCTACACCTTC
CDR3 protein: CASSSDTDTNYGYTF

V gene: TRBV7-2
D gene: TRBD1
clone size: -
J gene: TRBJ2-7
CDR3 DNA: TGTGCCAGCAGCTCCAGGGGGCTTGGGACCTACGAGCAGTACTTC
CDR3 protein: CASSSRGLGTYEQYF

V gene: TRBV6-5
D gene: -
clone size: few
J gene: TRBJ1-1
CDR3 DNA: TGTGCCAGCAGTTTCGACAGGTCTGGCACTGAAGCTTTCTTT
CDR3 protein: CASSFDRSGTEAFF

V gene: TRBV6-5
D gene: TRBD1
clone size: -
J gene: TRBJ1-1
CDR3 DNA: TGTGCCAGCAGTTCCAGGGGGCAGGGGGCTGGGACTGAAGCTTTCTTT
CDR3 protein: CASSSRGQGAGTEAFF

V gene: TRBV5-1
D gene: TRBD1
clone size: -
J gene: TRBJ2-7
CDR3 DNA: TGCGCCAGCAGCGCACAGCACGGGACAGGGCACCACGAGCAGTACTTC
CDR3 protein: CASSAQHGTGHHEQYF

V gene: TRBV5-6
D gene: -
clone size: -
J gene: TRBJ1-5
CDR3 DNA: TGTGCCAGCAGCTCCCATCACGATAGCAATCAGCCCCAGCATTTT
CDR3 protein: CASSSHHDSNQPQHF

V gene: TRBV19
D gene: -
clone size: -
J gene: TRBJ2-1
CDR3 DNA: TGTGCCAGTAGTATAGATCGAGCCGGCAACGCTGAGCAGTTCTTC
CDR3 protein: CASSIDRAGNAEQFF

V gene: TRBV10-3
D gene: -
clone size: -
J gene: TRBJ2-7
CDR3 DNA: TGTGCCATCAGTGAGTCAAGAGAGGGTAACGAGCAGTACTTC
CDR3 protein: CAISESREGNEQYF

V gene: TRBV13
D gene: TRBD2
clone size: -
J gene: TRBJ2-1
CDR3 DNA: TGTGCCAGCACTGGAACGGGACTAGCGGGAGAACCCTCCTACAATGAGCAGTTCTTC
CDR3 protein: CASTGTGLAGEPSYNEQFF

V gene: TRBV2
D gene: -
clone size: once
J gene: TRBJ2-1
CDR3 DNA: TGTGCCAGCAGTAGCCTGTTCGGCAATGAGCAGTTCTTC
CDR3 protein: CASSSLFGNEQFF

V gene: TRBV6-4
D gene: TRBD2
clone size: -
J gene: TRBJ2-1
CDR3 DNA: TGTGCCAGCAGTGACTCTACGGGAGGTGCTGAGCAGTTCTTC
CDR3 protein: CASSDSTGGAEQFF

V gene: TRBV7-2
D gene: TRBD1
clone size: -
J gene: TRBJ1-6
CDR3 DNA: TGTGCCAGCAGCTTAGAAGGGACAGGGACGTCACCCCTCCACTTT
CDR3 protein: CASSLEGTGTSPLHF

V gene: TRBV5-6
D gene: -
clone size: -
J gene: TRBJ2-1
CDR3 DNA: TGTGCCAGCAGCTTTTCAGGGAAACCCTACAATGAGCAGTTCTTC
CDR3 protein: CASSFSGKPYNEQFF

V gene: TRBV11-2
D gene: -
clone size: -
J gene: TRBJ2-7
CDR3 DNA: TGTGCCAGCAGCTCTTCCAGGGGCCTCAACTACGAGCAGTACTTC
CDR3 protein: CASSSSRGLNYEQYF

V gene: TRBV5-4
D gene: TRBD1
clone size: -
J gene: TRBJ2-3
CDR3 DNA: TGTGCCAGCAGCTTGGGACCAGGACAGGGGTCGGAAGATACGCAGTATTTT
CDR3 protein: CASSLGPGQGSEDTQYF

V gene: TRBV19
D gene: TRBD1
clone size: -
J gene: TRBJ1-5
CDR3 DNA: TGTGCCAGTAGTATTCCCCGACAGGGTAAGAATCAGCCCCAGCATTTT
CDR3 protein: CASSIPRQGKNQPQHF

V gene: TRBV7-9
D gene: TRBD2
clone size: once
J gene: TRBJ2-3
CDR3 DNA: TGTGCCAGCAGCTTTGAAGGGGTAGCGGGAGTAAAGAAAGCAGATACGCAGTATTTT
CDR3 protein: CASSFEGVAGVKKADTQYF

V gene: TRBV5-1
D gene: TRBD1
clone size: -
J gene: TRBJ1-1
CDR3 DNA: TGCGCCAGCAGCTCTCAACAGGGGGTGGCGAACACTGAAGCTTTCTTT
CDR3 protein: CASSSQQGVANTEAFF

V gene: TRBV15
D gene: -
clone size: -
J gene: TRBJ2-7
CDR3 DNA: TGTGCCACCTCCCAGGGGCTAGCGGCCTACGAGCAGTACTTC
CDR3 protein: CATSQGLAAYEQYF

V gene: TRBV7-2
D gene: TRBD1
clone size: -
J gene: TRBJ1-5
CDR3 DNA: TGTGCCAGCAGCGTCGACAGGGGCCAGCCCCAGCATTTT
CDR3 protein: CASSVDRGQPQHF

V gene: TRBV27
D gene: TRBD1
clone size: -
J gene: TRBJ1-2
CDR3 DNA: TGTGCCAGCACCAGCTACCGGGACAGGGGAGGCTATGGCTACACCTTC
CDR3 protein: CASTSYRDRGGYGYTF

V gene: TRBV18
D gene: TRBD2
clone size: -
J gene: TRBJ2-1
CDR3 DNA: TGTGCCAGCTCACTTTTGACTAGCGGGACCAATGAGCAGTTCTTC
CDR3 protein: CASSLLTSGTNEQFF

V gene: TRBV5-4
D gene: -
clone size: -
J gene: TRBJ2-2
CDR3 DNA: TGTGCCAGCAGCCGCGGACAGACGAACACCGGGGAGCTGTTTTTT
CDR3 protein: CASSRGQTNTGELFF

V gene: TRBV5-1
D gene: TRBD2
clone size: few
J gene: TRBJ2-5
CDR3 DNA: TGCGCCAGCAGCCCTGTCGGGGGGTCCGGATGGGAGACCCAGTACTTC
CDR3 protein: CASSPVGGSGWETQYF

V gene: TRBV5-1
D gene: -
clone size: -
J gene: TRBJ2-3
CDR3 DNA: TGCGCCAGCAGCTCGACGGGGGAGGCTACGCAGTATTTT
CDR3 protein: CASSSTGEATQYF

V gene: TRBV18
D gene: -
clone size: -
J gene: TRBJ1-6
CDR3 DNA: TGTGCCAGCTCACCTTTGCGGGAAGGTTCACCCCTCCACTTT
CDR3 protein: CASSPLREGSPLHF

V gene: TRBV6-5
D gene: -
clone size: -
J gene: TRBJ1-1
CDR3 DNA: TGTGCCAGCAGTTACTCGAGACAGAGCGTAGGAGGAGCTTTCTTT
CDR3 protein: CASSYSRQSVGGAFF

V gene: TRBV6-5
D gene: -
clone size: once
J gene: TRBJ1-2
CDR3 DNA: TGTGCCAGCAGCCGTGACAGAGTCTATGGCTACACCTTC
CDR3 protein: CASSRDRVYGYTF

V gene: TRBV5-6
D gene: -
clone size: -
J gene: TRBJ2-5
CDR3 DNA: TGTGCCAGCACCTTCCCCGGGGGAGAGACCCAGTACTTC
CDR3 protein: CASTFPGGETQYF

V gene: TRBV28
D gene: -
clone size: -
J gene: TRBJ2-2
CDR3 DNA: TGTGCCAGCAGTTTGGGTTTCGGGGAGCTGTTTTTT
CDR3 protein: CASSLGFGELFF

V gene: TRBV2
D gene: -
clone size: -
J gene: TRBJ1-4
CDR3 DNA: TGTGCCAGCAGTGGGGGCTTGGGGCTAACTAATGAAAAACTGTTTTTT
CDR3 protein: CASSGGLGLTNEKLFF

V gene: TRBV25-1
D gene: -
clone size: -
J gene: TRBJ1-5
CDR3 DNA: TGTGCCAGCAGTGAATGGGGTAGCAATCAGCCCCAGCATTTT
CDR3 protein: CASSEWGSNQPQHF

V gene: TRBV27
D gene: TRBD1
clone size: -
J gene: TRBJ1-5
CDR3 DNA: TGTGCCAGCAGTTCGGACAGGGCTGACCAGCCCCAGCATTTT
CDR3 protein: CASSSDRADQPQHF

V gene: TRBV11-3
D gene: -
clone size: -
J gene: TRBJ2-1
CDR3 DNA: TGTGCCAGCAGCCGAGTGTCCTCAAACAATGAGCAGTTCTTC
CDR3 protein: CASSRVSSNNEQFF

V gene: TRBV9
D gene: TRBD2
clone size: -
J gene: TRBJ2-5
CDR3 DNA: TGTGCCAGCAGCGTAGGACTAGCGTTCCAAGAGACCCAGTACTTC
CDR3 protein: CASSVGLAFQETQYF

V gene: TRBV4-1
D gene: -
clone size: few
J gene: TRBJ1-5
CDR3 DNA: TGCGCCAGCAGCCAAGTCACAGGGAGCAATCAGCCCCAGCATTTT
CDR3 protein: CASSQVTGSNQPQHF

V gene: TRBV7-6
D gene: -
clone size: -
J gene: TRBJ2-2
CDR3 DNA: TGTGCCAGCAGCGTTTCCGGGACTGAGATTAACACCGGGGAGCTGTTTTTT
CDR3 protein: CASSVSGTEINTGELFF

V gene: TRBV28
D gene: -
clone size: -
J gene: TRBJ1-2
CDR3 DNA: TGTGCCAGCAGACGCACAGGTATCTATGGCTACACCTTC
CDR3 protein: CASRRTGIYGYTF

V gene: TRBV10-3
D gene: -
clone size: -
J gene: TRBJ1-1
CDR3 DNA: TGTGCCATCAGGGGCTCACGGGGGAACACTGAAGCTTTCTTT
CDR3 protein: CAIRGSRGNTEAFF

V gene: TRBV5-5
D gene: TRBD1
clone size: -
J gene: TRBJ1-4
CDR3 DNA: TGTGCCAGCAGCTATTCGAGGACAGGGGTTGCTAATGAAAAACTGTTTTTT
CDR3 protein: CASSYSRTGVANEKLFF

V gene: TRBV9
D gene: TRBD1
clone size: -
J gene: TRBJ1-6
CDR3 DNA: TGTGCCAGCAGCGTAGGGGGACAGGGTTTTTCACCCCTCCACTTT
CDR3 protein: CASSVGGQGFSPLHF

V gene: TRBV18
D gene: -
clone size: -
J gene: TRBJ1-1
CDR3 DNA: TGTGCCAGCTCTGGTGTACAAACTGAAGCTTTCTTT
CDR3 protein: CASSGVQTEAFF

V gene: TRBV9
D gene: TRBD1
clone size: -
J gene: TRBJ2-2
CDR3 DNA: TGTGCCAGCAGCGCCGGACAGGCGAACACCGGGGAGCTGTTTTTT
CDR3 protein: CASSAGQANTGELFF

V gene: TRBV6-4
D gene: -
clone size: -
J gene: TRBJ1-2
CDR3 DNA: TGTGCCAGCAGTGACGGGTGGGGTCCCTCCGTTGGCTACACCTTC
CDR3 protein: CASSDGWGPSVGYTF

V gene: TRBV18
D gene: TRBD1
clone size: -
J gene: TRBJ1-1
CDR3 DNA: TGTGCCAGCTCACCACAGACAGGGCGGAACACTGAAGCTTTCTTT
CDR3 protein: CASSPQTGRNTEAFF

V gene: TRBV6-6
D gene: -
clone size: -
J gene: TRBJ2-4
CDR3 DNA: TGTGCCAGCAGTCGGGACGGACAAGGAGGCATTCAGTACTTC
CDR3 protein: CASSRDGQGGIQYF

V gene: TRBV28
D gene: -
clone size: -
J gene: TRBJ2-7
CDR3 DNA: TGTGCCAGCAGTTTTCCAGCGGGTCTCCTCTCCTACGAGCAGTACTTC
CDR3 protein: CASSFPAGLLSYEQYF

V gene: TRBV5-5
D gene: -
clone size: -
J gene: TRBJ1-2
CDR3 DNA: TGTGCCAGCAGCTTGGTCGATGGCTATGGCTACACCTTC
CDR3 protein: CASSLVDGYGYTF

V gene: TRBV5-6
D gene: TRBD2
clone size: -
J gene: TRBJ2-7
CDR3 DNA: TGTGCCAGCAGCGCAGGACTAGCGGGAGATAACTACGAGCAGTACTTC
CDR3 protein: CASSAGLAGDNYEQYF

V gene: TRBV6-4
D gene: TRBD2
clone size: -
J gene: TRBJ2-3
CDR3 DNA: TGTGCCAGCAGTTCCCTAGCGGGAGGCACAGATACGCAGTATTTT
CDR3 protein: CASSSLAGGTDTQYF

V gene: TRBV6-6
D gene: -
clone size: -
J gene: TRBJ1-6
CDR3 DNA: TGTGCCAGCAGTTACATACGGAATAATTCACCCCTCCACTTT
CDR3 protein: CASSYIRNNSPLHF

V gene: TRBV4-1
D gene: -
clone size: -
J gene: TRBJ2-2
CDR3 DNA: TGCGCCAGCAGCCAGGGTCGGAGGGGAAGAACCGGGGAGCTGTTTTTT
CDR3 protein: CASSQGRRGRTGELFF

V gene: TRBV28
D gene: -
clone size: -
J gene: TRBJ2-7
CDR3 DNA: TGTGCCAGCAGTTTGTGGGGCGAGCAGTACTTC
CDR3 protein: CASSLWGEQYF